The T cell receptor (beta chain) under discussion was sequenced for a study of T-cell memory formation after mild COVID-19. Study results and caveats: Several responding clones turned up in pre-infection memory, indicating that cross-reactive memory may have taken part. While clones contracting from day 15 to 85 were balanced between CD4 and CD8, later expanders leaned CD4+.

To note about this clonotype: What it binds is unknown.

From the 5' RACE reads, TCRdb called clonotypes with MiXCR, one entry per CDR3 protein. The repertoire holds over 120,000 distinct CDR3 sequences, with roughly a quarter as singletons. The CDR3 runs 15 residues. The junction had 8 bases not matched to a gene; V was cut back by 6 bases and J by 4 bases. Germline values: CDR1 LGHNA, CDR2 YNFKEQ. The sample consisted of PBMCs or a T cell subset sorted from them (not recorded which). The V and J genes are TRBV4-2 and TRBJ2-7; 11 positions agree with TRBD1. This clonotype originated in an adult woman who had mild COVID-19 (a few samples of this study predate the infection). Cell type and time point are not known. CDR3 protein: CASRPSGQGGYEQYF. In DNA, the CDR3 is TGTGCCAGCAGACCCTCGGGACAGGGGGGTTACGAGCAGTACTTC.